Sequencing of this T cell receptor beta chain was carried out in a study of long-term antiretroviral therapy in people with HIV. Study-wide results and limits: An increase in diversity followed ART, yet levels stayed below transplant donor controls. Information pertaining to ART adherence, viral resistance or therapeutic modifications was not obtained. Compared with controls, HIV repertoires showed narrower CDR3 length ranges.

J was trimmed by 1 base and V by 6 bases; bases with no gene match: 2. The CDR3 sequence is 14 residues long. The germline gives CDR1 MNHEY, CDR2 SMNVEV (reference sequence). As concerns this clone: Its antigen is unidentified.

Samples were assayed with immunoSEQ v3.0 at survey level. TCRdb's copy holds only in-frame clones and misses some; the assay was immunoSEQ multiplex PCR. The sample shows some 25,000 clones, roughly 79% of them seen only once. The chain links TRBV27 to TRBJ2-2, with 7 bases lining up with TRBD1. The clonotype originates from a man aged 25 to 40 with HIV. This specimen was unsorted PBMCs, taken 2.1 years after starting antiretroviral therapy. CDR3 in DNA: TGTGCCAGCAGGGGACAGCTGAACACCGGGGAGCTGTTTTTT. This translates into CASRGQLNTGELFF.